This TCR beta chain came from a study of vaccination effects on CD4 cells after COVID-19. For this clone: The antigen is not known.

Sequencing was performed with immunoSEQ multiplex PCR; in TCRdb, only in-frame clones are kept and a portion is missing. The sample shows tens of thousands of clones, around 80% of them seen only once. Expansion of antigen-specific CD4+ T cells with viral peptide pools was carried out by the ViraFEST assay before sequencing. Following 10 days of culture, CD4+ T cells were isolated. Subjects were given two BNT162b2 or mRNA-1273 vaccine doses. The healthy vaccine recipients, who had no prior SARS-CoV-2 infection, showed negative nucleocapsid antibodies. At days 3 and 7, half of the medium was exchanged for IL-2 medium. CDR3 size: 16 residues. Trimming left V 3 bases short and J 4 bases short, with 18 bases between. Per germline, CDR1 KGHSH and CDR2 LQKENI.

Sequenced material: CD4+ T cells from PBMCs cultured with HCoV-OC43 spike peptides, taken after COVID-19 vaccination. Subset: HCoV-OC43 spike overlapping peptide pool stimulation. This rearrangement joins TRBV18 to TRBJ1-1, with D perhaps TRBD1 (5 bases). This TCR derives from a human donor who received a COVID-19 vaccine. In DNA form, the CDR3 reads TGTGCCAGCTCACCGGCTTATTCCAGGGCGGGCACTGAAGCTTTCTTT. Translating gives CASSPAYSRAGTEAFF. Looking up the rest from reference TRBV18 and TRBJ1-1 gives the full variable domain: NAGVMQNPRHLVRRRGQEARLRCSPMKGHSHVYWYRQLPEEGLKFMVYLQKENIIDESGMPKERFSAEFPKEGPSILRIQQVVRGDSAAYFCASSPAYSRAGTEAFFGQGTRLTVV.